This T cell receptor (beta chain) was sequenced for a study of shared clonotypes between healthy human individuals. Study in general: Ranging from 18 to 49 in age, donors were a couple of women and three men. Regarding the study as a whole: Against clonotypes common to all four donors, non-shared ones had lower generation probabilities.

Naive CD8 isolation took CD45RO-negative cells positively selected for CCR7 and excluded terminally differentiated effector memory CD45RA+ cells. Concerning this clone itself: Its antigen is undetermined.

Template for every sorted-subset replicate PCR totaled approximately 0.2 ug DNA, 25,000 to 30,000 T cell genomes. Assay used: immunoSEQ multiplex PCR; TCRdb lists only in-frame clones, some missing. The top ten hold around 0.12% of the sample, which has under 700,000 clones, 85% to 95% seen once. The specimen was naive CD8+ T cells sorted from blood. The source of this sequence is a woman aged 25 to 39 in good health.

As DNA, the CDR3 is TGTGCCAGCAGTTCCGGTTTTAGGGAGCTGTTTTTT. The encoded protein is CASSSGFRELFF. The rearrangement joins TRBV27 to TRBJ2-2; D unclear. The CDR3 spans 12 residues. Trimming stripped 4 bases from V and 9 bases from J, with 9 bases between. CDR1 and CDR2 (germline): MNHEY, SMNVEV (reference sequence).